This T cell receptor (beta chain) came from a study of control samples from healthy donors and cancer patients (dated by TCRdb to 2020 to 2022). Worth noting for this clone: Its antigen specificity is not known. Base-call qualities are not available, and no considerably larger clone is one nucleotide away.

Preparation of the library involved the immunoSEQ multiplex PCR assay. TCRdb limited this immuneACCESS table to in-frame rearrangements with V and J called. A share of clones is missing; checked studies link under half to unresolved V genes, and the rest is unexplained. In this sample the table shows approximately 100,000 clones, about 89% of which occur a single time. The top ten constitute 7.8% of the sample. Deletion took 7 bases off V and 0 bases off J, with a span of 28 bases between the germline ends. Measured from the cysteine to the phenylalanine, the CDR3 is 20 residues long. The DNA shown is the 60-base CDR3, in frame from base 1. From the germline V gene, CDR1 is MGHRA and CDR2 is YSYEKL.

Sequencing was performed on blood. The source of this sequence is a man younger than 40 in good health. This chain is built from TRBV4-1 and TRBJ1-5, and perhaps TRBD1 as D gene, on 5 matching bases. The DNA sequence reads TGCGCCAGCATTACCCTGGTAGGGGAAAGGGTAGTCTATAGCAATCAGCCCCAGCATTTT. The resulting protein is CASITLVGERVVYSNQPQHF.